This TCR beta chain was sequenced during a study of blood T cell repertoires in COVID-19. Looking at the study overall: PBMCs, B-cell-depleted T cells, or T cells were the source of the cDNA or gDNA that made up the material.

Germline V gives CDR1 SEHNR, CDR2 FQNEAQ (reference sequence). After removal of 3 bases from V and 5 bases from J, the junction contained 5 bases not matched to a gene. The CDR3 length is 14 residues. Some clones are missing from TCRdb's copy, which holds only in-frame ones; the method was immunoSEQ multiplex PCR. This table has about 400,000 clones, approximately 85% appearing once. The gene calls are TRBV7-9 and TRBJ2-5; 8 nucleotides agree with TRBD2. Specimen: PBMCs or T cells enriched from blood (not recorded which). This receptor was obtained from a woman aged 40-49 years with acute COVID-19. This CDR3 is CASSFSTSEETQYF. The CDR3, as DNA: TGTGCCAGCAGCTTCTCGACTAGCGAGGAGACCCAGTACTTC.